The 13 T cell receptor beta chains given below trace back to one sample, sequenced in a study of OX40 agonist ivuxolimab in advanced cancers. Method: immunoSEQ multiplex PCR; TCRdb's copy keeps in-frame clones and lacks some. The sample contains 60,000 to 75,000 clones, approximately 80% of which appear only once. Material: CD4+ or CD8+ T cells sorted from blood, obtained in a trial of the OX40 agonist ivuxolimab. All receptors derive from an adult with an advanced solid tumor such as melanoma, head and neck, liver or kidney cancer.

The genes are TRBV14 and TRBJ2-3, with D unresolved. The germline V gene encodes CDR1 SGHDN and CDR2 FVKESK. Trimming pared 4 bases from V and 0 bases from J, leaving 11 bases between. This CDR3 contains 15 residues. CDR3 residues: CASSPRPTSTDTQYF. CDR3 in DNA: TGTGCCAGCAGCCCCCGGCCAACTAGCACAGATACGCAGTATTTT.

The genes are TRBV19 and TRBJ2-7; 13 bases are shared with TRBD2. With 10 bases clipped from V and 4 bases from J, the junction kept 4 bases outside the gene matches. CDR3 size: 13 residues. Per the germline V gene, CDR1 is LNHDA and CDR2 is SQIVND (reference sequence). The CDR3 DNA is TGTGCCACCTCGACTAGCGGGGGGTACGAGCAGTACTTC. It codes for CATSTSGGYEQYF.

The V call is TRBV7-7, the J call TRBJ2-5, with 11 bases lining up with TRBD1. The CDR3 consists of 15 residues. The germline gives CDR1 SSHAT, CDR2 FNYEAQ (reference sequence). The ends lost 0 bases at V and 4 bases at J; junction bases unmatched: 1. CDR3 amino acids: CASSLAGTGGETQYF. CDR3 in DNA: TGTGCCAGCAGCTTAGCCGGGACAGGGGGAGAGACCCAGTACTTC.

The V gene is TRBV10-2, the J gene TRBJ2-2; 9 bases are shared with TRBD2. The junction had 6 bases not matched to a gene; V was cut back by 4 bases and J by 0 bases. CDR1 is WSHSY, CDR2 SAAADI, per germline. The CDR3 sequence is 17 residues long. The CDR3, as DNA: TGCGCCAGCAGTGCGCGGGCTAGCGGGGCGAACACCGGGGAGCTGTTTTTT. Protein: CASSARASGANTGELFF.

The V gene is TRBV6-1, the J gene TRBJ2-5, with 11 bases that match TRBD2. Germline assignment: CDR1 MNHNS and CDR2 SASEGT. V dropped 3 bases and J dropped 3; count of bases not matched to a gene: 9. The CDR3 is 17 amino acids. The CDR3 sequence is CASSDHSGGGTKETQYF. CDR3 DNA: TGTGCCAGCAGTGACCATAGCGGGGGGGGGACTAAAGAGACCCAGTACTTC.

The rearrangement uses TRBV5-1 and TRBJ2-7; weak D call: TRBD2 (6 bases). This CDR3 region has 13 residues. The germline gives CDR1 SGHRS, CDR2 YFSETQ. V was shortened by 4 bases and J by 3 bases, with 11 bases between the two germline ends. CDR3 DNA sequence: TGCGCCAGCAGCGAACGGGAGAACTACGAGCAGTACTTC. Translated: CASSERENYEQYF.

The chain joins TRBV28 to TRBJ1-4, with D tentatively TRBD1 (5 bases). Trimming pared 3 bases from V and 7 bases from J, leaving 12 bases between. This CDR3 region has 14 residues. The V gene's germline CDR1 is MDHEN and CDR2 SYDVKM. The CDR3 sequence: CASSLRGVSEKLFF. In DNA form, the CDR3 reads TGTGCCAGCAGTTTGAGAGGGGTTTCTGAAAAACTGTTTTTT.

The chain links TRBV7-9 to TRBJ2-7, with no clear D. The CDR3 consists of 16 residues. V dropped 5 bases and J dropped 3 bases, with 20 bases sitting between them. CDR1 SEHNR and CDR2 FQNEAQ come from the germline V gene (reference sequence). The CDR3: CASSKNPQVTGYEQYF. The CDR3 bases are TGTGCCAGCAGCAAAAACCCCCAGGTCACGGGCTACGAGCAGTACTTC.

The chain employs TRBV2 and TRBJ1-4, with 8 bases identical to TRBD1. The CDR3 sequence is 14 residues long. With V trimmed by 7 bases and J by 8 bases, 9 bases remained unmatched. Germline CDR1 and CDR2: SNHLY and FYNNEI. The CDR3 nucleotides are TGTGCCAGCAATCGGGACAGGAGGGGAGAAAAACTGTTTTTT. Translating it yields CASNRDRRGEKLFF.

This clone has only a few counts. The chain employs TRBV19 and TRBJ1-1, with D uncertain. Trimming took off 9 bases at V and 1 base at J, with 12 bases between the two ends. The CDR3 is 13 amino acids. Germline lookup yields CDR1 LNHDA and CDR2 SQIVND (reference sequence). This CDR3 reads CASTPGTNTEAFF. The CDR3 DNA reads TGTGCCAGCACTCCCGGTACGAACACTGAAGCTTTCTTT.

V and J are TRBV7-2 and TRBJ2-7; 8 nucleotides line up with TRBD1. Germline V lookup: CDR1 SGHTA, CDR2 FQGNSA. J gave up 2 bases and V 0 bases, and 3 bases lay outside the gene matches. This CDR3 is 15 amino acids long. CDR3 in amino acids: CASSLAPGGTYEQYF. Here the CDR3 DNA reads TGTGCCAGCAGCTTAGCTCCAGGGGGCACCTACGAGCAGTACTTC.

The V gene is TRBV10-1, the J gene TRBJ2-5, with D unresolved. CDR3 length equals 10 residues. The V and J ends lost 6 bases and 5 bases respectively, with 4 bases between them. The germline V gene has CDR1 WNHNN and CDR2 SYGVQD (reference sequence). The CDR3 bases are TGCGCCAGCAGGGCTGAGACCCAGTACTTC. The encoded protein is CASRAETQYF.

V is TRBV6-1 and J is TRBJ2-4, with a tentative D call TRBD1 (7 bases). CDR1 and CDR2 (germline): MNHNS, SASEGT. V lost 2 bases to trimming and J lost 0 bases, with 17 bases between them. The CDR3 loop spans 18 amino acids. CDR3 nucleotide sequence: TGTGCCAGCAGTGAACGGGGGACAGCCTTCTTAGCCAAAAACATTCAGTACTTC. Translated, it gives CASSERGTAFLAKNIQYF.